A single sample is the source of the 22 T cell receptor beta chains below, sequenced in a study of beta chain features in type 1 diabetes. What was sequenced were expressed TCRB transcripts, since all of the isolated RNA had been reverse transcribed. Data came from immunoSEQ multiplex PCR; TCRdb stores just in-frame clones and leaves some out. This repertoire shows around 320,000 clones, about 14% found once; its top ten account for about 6.6%. Sequences were obtained from central memory CD4+ T cells from blood. These receptors were obtained from a man aged 25-45 years in good health.

J is TRBJ2-3 and V is TRBV7-3, with D perhaps TRBD1 (5 bases). Looked up from germline, CDR1 is SGHTA and CDR2 is FQGTGA. The CDR3 sequence is 16 residues long. Between the trimmed V and J ends, which lost 1 base and 1 base, there was a span of 12 bases. The CDR3 loop is CASSLNPGSGTDTQYF. DNA of the CDR3: TGTGCCAGCAGCTTAAACCCAGGGTCGGGCACAGATACGCAGTATTTT.

The rearrangement links TRBV19 to TRBJ1-5, with 10 bases fitting TRBD1. Germline-derived CDR1 and CDR2 are LNHDA and SQIVND (reference sequence). CDR3 length: 17 residues. With 6 bases clipped from V and 2 bases from J, the junction kept 10 bases outside the gene matches. In DNA form, the CDR3 reads TGTGCCAGTAGGCCGCCTGACAGGGGGCAGGGCAATCAGCCCCAGCATTTT. This translates into CASRPPDRGQGNQPQHF.

This clone turned up a few times. The chain combines TRBV6-6 with TRBJ2-1, with TRBD2 as a possible D gene (6 bases). Germline CDR1 MNHNY, CDR2 SVGAGI (reference sequence). V was pared by 10 bases and J by 9 bases, with 13 bases between. This CDR3 is 11 amino acids long. The CDR3 DNA reads as TGTGCCACCGACCAGGGAGGTGAGCAGTTCTTC. It translates to CATDQGGEQFF.

The chain uses TRBV11-3 and TRBJ1-3; 7 bases align to TRBD1. After removal of 5 bases from V and 2 bases from J, the junction contained 6 bases not matched to a gene. The CDR3 runs to 15 residues. The germline gives CDR1 SGHNT, CDR2 YENEEA. CDR3: CASSRSRGPGNTIYF. Written as DNA, the CDR3 is TGTGCCAGCAGCCGCAGTAGGGGGCCTGGAAACACCATATATTTT.

This clone was counted a few times. V is TRBV5-1 and J is TRBJ1-4; D ambiguous. Between the trimmed V and J ends, which lost 0 bases and 5 bases, there was a span of 11 bases. Per the germline V gene, CDR1 is SGHRS and CDR2 is YFSETQ. CDR3 length: 15 amino acids. The CDR3 region is CASSLAGPSNEKLFF. Here the CDR3 DNA reads TGCGCCAGCAGCTTGGCCGGGCCATCCAATGAAAAACTGTTTTTT.

This clone was picked up a small number of times. V and J are TRBV7-3 and TRBJ2-1; the D is unclear. CDR1 SGHTA and CDR2 FQGTGA come from the germline V gene. CDR3 length: 13 residues. With 2 bases removed from V and 9 bases from J, the gap between germline ends came to 11 bases. CDR3 in DNA: TGTGCCAGCAGCTTATCGGAATGGGGTGAGCAGTTCTTC. Translated, it gives CASSLSEWGEQFF.

The chain has TRBV9 and TRBJ1-6, with D maybe TRBD1 (6 bases). Trimming took 7 bases from V and 0 from J, leaving 11 bases between them. Per germline, CDR1 SGDLS and CDR2 YYNGEE. The CDR3 loop spans 15 amino acids. The CDR3 sequence is CASGDRSSYNSPLHF. The CDR3 DNA follows: TGTGCCAGCGGCGACAGGAGCTCCTATAATTCACCCCTCCACTTT.

The CDR3 region is CASSLAAGENNEQFF. In DNA, the CDR3 is TGTGCCAGCAGCTTAGCAGCGGGAGAAAACAATGAGCAGTTCTTC. The V and J genes are TRBV11-3 and TRBJ2-1; 8 bases match TRBD2. Germline CDR1 reads SGHNT; CDR2 reads YENEEA. With 1 base clipped from V and 5 bases from J, the junction kept 4 bases outside the gene matches. The CDR3 contains 15 residues.

The V and J genes are TRBV16 and TRBJ1-1; D call uncertain. The V end was cut by 6 bases, the J end by 2 bases, with 7 bases between. Germline loops: CDR1 KGHSY, CDR2 FQNENV. This CDR3 is built from 12 residues. The CDR3 nucleotides read TGTGCCAGCAGTCGGAGAAACACTGAAGCTTTCTTT. It is translated as CASSRRNTEAFF. Full variable domain (remainder filled in from reference TRBV16 and TRBJ1-1): GEEVAQTPKHLVRGEGQKAKLYCAPIKGHSYVFWYQQVLKNEFKFLISFQNENVFDETGMPKERFSAKCLPNSPCSLEIQATKLEDSAVYFCASSRRNTEAFFGQGTRLTVV.

The chain carries TRBV29-1 and TRBJ1-2; 11 bases map to TRBD1. The CDR3 totals 13 residues. Trimming removed 7 bases from V and 6 bases from J; junction bases left unmatched: 7. Germline CDR1 SQVTM, CDR2 ANQGSEA. The CDR3 loop is CSGSGTGGDGYTF. CDR3 nucleotides: TGCAGCGGATCCGGGACAGGGGGGGATGGCTACACCTTC.

The V call is TRBV7-6, the J call TRBJ2-5, with 10 positions matching TRBD2. The tail of the sequence fits TRBJ2-7 better, so the J call may be wrong. Germline lookup yields CDR1 SGHVS and CDR2 FNYEAQ. CDR3 length equals 15 residues. CDR3 bases: TGTGCCAGCAGCTTAGAAACTAGCGGGACCTACGAGCAGTACTTC. Its translation: CASSLETSGTYEQYF.

This clone was counted between two and nine times. This chain joins TRBV29-1 and TRBJ1-6; D is uncertain. Germline values: CDR1 SQVTM, CDR2 ANQGSEA. CDR3 size: 12 residues. V was pared by 4 bases and J by 10 bases, with 11 bases between. The CDR3: CSVADGASPLHF. The DNA of the CDR3 is TGCAGCGTTGCAGACGGTGCGTCACCCCTCCACTTT. The whole variable domain, filled in from reference TRBV29-1 and TRBJ1-6, reads SAVISQKPSRDICQRGTSLTIQCQVDSQVTMMFWYRQQPGQSLTLIATANQGSEATYESGFVIDKFPISRPNLTFSTLTVSNMSPEDSSIYLCSVADGASPLHFGNGTRLTVT.

The rearrangement uses TRBV4-1 and TRBJ2-5; 8 nucleotides align to TRBD2. This CDR3 is 18 amino acids long. The V gene end was trimmed by 1 base and the J gene end by 2 bases; junction bases not matched to a gene: 12. Germline V CDR1 and CDR2: MGHRA, YSYEKL. The DNA for the CDR3 is TGCGCCAGCAGCCAAGGTGGCGGGGGGACCCTGAGGCAAGAGACCCAGTACTTC. Translated, it gives CASSQGGGGTLRQETQYF.

This clone appeared a few times. The V gene is TRBV5-4, the J gene TRBJ2-5; 8 positions match TRBD2. This CDR3 is 14 amino acids long. With V trimmed by 5 bases and J by 3 bases, 6 bases remained unmatched. Germline assignment: CDR1 SGHNT and CDR2 YYREEE (reference sequence). The CDR3, as DNA: TGTGCCAGCAGTTCTACTAGCGGCAAAGAGACCCAGTACTTC. It translates to CASSSTSGKETQYF.

This chain joins TRBV5-5 and TRBJ2-3, with D uncertain. Germline V lookup: CDR1 SGHKS, CDR2 YYEKEE (reference sequence). Trimming took 4 bases from V and 2 from J, leaving 5 bases between them. This CDR3 comprises 12 residues. The CDR3 bases are TGTGCCAGCAGCGAAAACACAGATACGCAGTATTTT. It codes for CASSENTDTQYF. Based on the CDR3 plus reference TRBV5-5 and TRBJ2-3, the full variable domain is DAGVTQSPTHLIKTRGQQVTLRCSPISGHKSVSWYQQVLGQGPQFIFQYYEKEERGRGNFPDRFSARQFPNYSSELNVNALLLGDSALYLCASSENTDTQYFGPGTRLTVL.

The chain has TRBV7-2 and TRBJ2-7; weak D call: TRBD2 (5 bases). The CDR3 has 15 residues. V was cut by 2 bases and J by 2 bases, with 13 bases left in between. The germline CDR1 and CDR2 sequences are SGHTA and FQGNSA. CDR3 bases: TGTGCCAGCAGCTTAACACCGGGGTCCACCTACGAGCAGTACGTC. This gives the protein CASSLTPGSTYEQYV.

V is TRBV7-9 and J is TRBJ2-5; D possibly corresponds to TRBD1 (6 bases). The J call may be incorrect, as the DNA end agrees better with TRBJ2-7. The CDR3 is made up of 14 amino acids. CDR1 SEHNR and CDR2 FQNEAQ come from the germline V gene (reference sequence). The CDR3 DNA is TGTGCCAGCAGCTACAGGGAGAGCTCCTACGAGCAGTACTTC. Amino acids: CASSYRESSYEQYF.

This clone was counted a few times. This sequence joins TRBV9 and TRBJ2-3; D is perhaps TRBD1 or TRBD2 (5 bases each). Per germline, CDR1 SGDLS and CDR2 YYNGEE. Trimming removed 7 bases at V and 2 bases at J, with 20 bases between. The CDR3 runs 16 residues. DNA for the CDR3: TGTGCCAGCGGGAACCGAGGGGATAAAATCACAGATACGCAGTATTTT. Residues: CASGNRGDKITDTQYF.

This clone was picked up a small number of times. The chain recombines TRBV9 with TRBJ2-3; D may be TRBD2 (5 bases). CDR1 is SGDLS, CDR2 YYNGEE, per germline. This CDR3 has 14 amino acids. Trimming stripped 3 bases from V and 6 bases from J, with 14 bases between. Here the CDR3 reads CASSASSSQDTQYF. The CDR3 DNA is TGTGCCAGCAGCGCCTCCTCTAGCCAGGATACGCAGTATTTT. The full variable domain, its missing parts supplied by reference TRBV9 and TRBJ2-3, is DSGVTQTPKHLITATGQRVTLRCSPRSGDLSVYWYQQSLDQGLQFLIQYYNGEERAKGNILERFSAQQFPDLHSELNLSSLELGDSALYFCASSASSSQDTQYFGPGTRLTVL.

This clone was detected only a few times. The chain joins TRBV10-1 to TRBJ2-3, with 11 positions matching TRBD2. Germline V lookup: CDR1 WNHNN, CDR2 SYGVQD (reference sequence). The CDR3 totals 16 residues. With V trimmed by 3 bases and J by 1 base, 3 bases remained unmatched. The CDR3 nucleotides are TGCGCCAGCAGTGACCGGGGACTAGCGGGCACAGATACGCAGTATTTT. It encodes CASSDRGLAGTDTQYF.

As for this clone: A read error may be the cause here, since a much bigger clone is one base away. The V and J genes are TRBV19 and TRBJ2-7; D might be TRBD1 or TRBD2, each matching 6 bases. CDR3 size: 15 residues. Germline CDR1 reads LNHDA; CDR2 reads SQIVND (reference sequence). The CDR3: CARSPSEHGGKAQYF. The DNA of the CDR3 is TGTGCCCGTAGTCCTTCCGAGCACGGGGGCAAGGCGCAGTACTTC.

This chain joins TRBV28 and TRBJ2-3; weak D call: TRBD2 (6 bases). Germline-derived CDR1 and CDR2 are MDHEN and SYDVKM. Trimming shortened V by 5 bases and J by 5 bases, and 17 bases separated the two germline ends. This CDR3 has 15 residues. The CDR3: CASSPPGAAQDTQYF. Written as DNA, the CDR3 is TGTGCCAGCAGTCCTCCGGGAGCTGCCCAAGATACGCAGTATTTT.